This T cell receptor beta chain was identified during a study of spatial heterogeneity in lung cancer. A word on this clonotype: A much larger clone lies one base from this, so it may be a read error.

The CDR3 is 14 residues long. Germline V lookup: CDR1 SGHRS, CDR2 YFSETQ. Trimming removed 4 bases from V and 0 bases from J, with 11 bases in between. The library protocol tagged each TCR cDNA with a unique molecular identifier. MiXCR, run by TCRdb on the 5' RACE reads, gives a single entry per CDR3 protein. The repertoire consists of over 45,000 distinct CDR3 sequences, with approximately 12% occurring once and the leading ten covering about 30%. The time point denotes: blood at routine non-recurrence follow-up after resection. The clonotype originates from a male donor with early-stage non-small cell lung cancer. The chain carries TRBV5-1 and TRBJ2-7; tentative D call: TRBD1 (6 bases). Sequencing was performed on PBMCs, taken at follow-up. The CDR3 is CASSDVRGSYEQYF. CDR3 in DNA: TGCGCCAGCAGCGACGTCAGGGGCTCCTACGAGCAGTACTTC.